This TCR beta chain was retrieved from a study of beta chain features in type 1 diabetes. Overall study findings and caveats: The study found moderately but significantly shorter TCRB CDR3s in all four CD4+ subsets of Type 1 diabetes patients. Possibly, sequencing cDNA over-represented cells that had high TCR expression levels.

What was sequenced were expressed TCRB transcripts, since all of the isolated RNA had been reverse transcribed. Assay used: immunoSEQ multiplex PCR; TCRdb lists only in-frame clones, some missing. The sample includes around 15,000 clones, approximately 50% seen only once; the top ten take 0.35% to 0.55%. The CDR3 runs 14 residues. Germline lookup yields CDR1 SGHVS and CDR2 FNYEAQ. V was shortened by 2 bases and J by 6 bases, with 13 bases between the two germline ends. Concerning this clone itself: What it recognizes is unknown.

Each of the sorted populations had a purity greater than 98%. Sequenced sample: stem cell memory CD4+ T cells from blood. The chain joins TRBV7-6 to TRBJ1-1; D uncertain. This clonotype was obtained from a woman under 30 in good health. Here the CDR3 reads CASSLNQADPEAFF. The CDR3 bases are TGTGCCAGCAGCTTAAATCAGGCTGACCCTGAAGCTTTCTTT. Variable domain in full (rest from reference TRBV7-6 and TRBJ1-1): GAGVSQSPRYKVTKRGQDVALRCDPISGHVSLYWYRQALGQGPEFLTYFNYEAQQDKSGLPNDRFSAERPEGSISTLTIQRTEQRDSAMYRCASSLNQADPEAFFGQGTRLTVV.